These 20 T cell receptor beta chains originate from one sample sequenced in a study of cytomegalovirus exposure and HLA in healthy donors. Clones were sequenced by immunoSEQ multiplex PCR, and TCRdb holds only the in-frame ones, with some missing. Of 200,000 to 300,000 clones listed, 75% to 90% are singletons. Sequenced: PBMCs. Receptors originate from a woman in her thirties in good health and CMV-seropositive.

In DNA, the CDR3 is TGCGCCAGCAGCTCGACAGGGGGTCGGGGTGAAAAACTGTTTTTT. As protein: CASSSTGGRGEKLFF. V is TRBV5-1 and J is TRBJ1-4, with TRBD1 identical over 9 bases. The CDR3 totals 15 residues. V dropped 3 bases and J dropped 7; count of bases not matched to a gene: 7. Germline V gene data show CDR1 as SGHRS and CDR2 as YFSETQ. Together with reference TRBV5-1 and TRBJ1-4, the CDR3 gives the full variable domain: KAGVTQTPRYLIKTRGQQVTLSCSPISGHRSVSWYQQTPGQGLQFLFEYFSETQRNKGNFPGRFSGRQFSNSRSEMNVSTLELGDSALYLCASSSTGGRGEKLFFGSGTQLSVL.

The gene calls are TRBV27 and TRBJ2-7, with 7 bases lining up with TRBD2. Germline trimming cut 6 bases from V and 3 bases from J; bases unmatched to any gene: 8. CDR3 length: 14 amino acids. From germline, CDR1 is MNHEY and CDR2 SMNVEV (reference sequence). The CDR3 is CASSPYLAVYEQYF. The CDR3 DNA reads TGTGCCAGCAGCCCCTATCTAGCGGTCTACGAGCAGTACTTC.

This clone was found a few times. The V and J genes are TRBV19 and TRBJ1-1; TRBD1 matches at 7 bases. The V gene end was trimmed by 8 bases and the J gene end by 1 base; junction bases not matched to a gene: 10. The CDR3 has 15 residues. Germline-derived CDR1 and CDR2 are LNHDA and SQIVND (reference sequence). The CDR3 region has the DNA TGTGCCAGTCACAGGGGCAACTACCAGAACACTGAAGCTTTCTTT. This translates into CASHRGNYQNTEAFF. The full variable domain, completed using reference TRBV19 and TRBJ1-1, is DGGITQSPKYLFRKEGQNVTLSCEQNLNHDAMYWYRQDPGQGLRLIYYSQIVNDFQKGDIAEGYSVSREKKESFPLTVTSAQKNPTAFYLCASHRGNYQNTEAFFGQGTRLTVV.

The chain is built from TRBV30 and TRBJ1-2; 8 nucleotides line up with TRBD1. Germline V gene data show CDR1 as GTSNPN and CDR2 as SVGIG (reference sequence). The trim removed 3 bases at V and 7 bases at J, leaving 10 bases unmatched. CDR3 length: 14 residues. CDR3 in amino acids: CAWRGDRPWGGYTF. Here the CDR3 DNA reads TGTGCCTGGAGGGGGGACAGGCCGTGGGGTGGCTACACCTTC.

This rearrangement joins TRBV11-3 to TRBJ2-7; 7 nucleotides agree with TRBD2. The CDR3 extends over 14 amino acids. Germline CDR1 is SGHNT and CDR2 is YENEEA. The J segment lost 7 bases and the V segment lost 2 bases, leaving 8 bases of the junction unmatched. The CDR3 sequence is CASSLTGGPGEQYF. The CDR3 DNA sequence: TGTGCCAGCAGCTTAACGGGAGGACCGGGTGAGCAGTACTTC.

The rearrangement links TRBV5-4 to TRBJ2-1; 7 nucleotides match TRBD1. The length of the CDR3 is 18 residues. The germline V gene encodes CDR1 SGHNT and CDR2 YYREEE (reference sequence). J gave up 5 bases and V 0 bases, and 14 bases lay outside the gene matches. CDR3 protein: CASSLGGQARVQHNEQFF. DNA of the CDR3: TGTGCCAGCAGCTTGGGCGGACAGGCACGGGTTCAACACAATGAGCAGTTCTTC.

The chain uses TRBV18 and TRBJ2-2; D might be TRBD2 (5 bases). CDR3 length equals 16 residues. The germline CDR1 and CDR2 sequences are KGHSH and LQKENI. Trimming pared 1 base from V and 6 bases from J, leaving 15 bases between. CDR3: CASSPLSPGGSGELFF. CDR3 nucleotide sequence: TGTGCCAGCTCACCACTAAGTCCGGGCGGGTCCGGGGAGCTGTTTTTT. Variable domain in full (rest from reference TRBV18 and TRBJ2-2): NAGVMQNPRHLVRRRGQEARLRCSPMKGHSHVYWYRQLPEEGLKFMVYLQKENIIDESGMPKERFSAEFPKEGPSILRIQQVVRGDSAAYFCASSPLSPGGSGELFFGEGSRLTVL.

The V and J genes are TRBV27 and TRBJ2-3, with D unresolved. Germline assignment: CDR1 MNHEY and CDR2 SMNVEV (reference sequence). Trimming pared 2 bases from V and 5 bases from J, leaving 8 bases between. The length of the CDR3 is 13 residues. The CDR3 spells CASSLPTGDTQYF. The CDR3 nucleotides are TGTGCCAGCAGTTTACCGACGGGAGATACGCAGTATTTT.

The CDR3 bases are TGTGCCAGTACCACCCAGGGATTGAGTGGCTACACCTTC. Amino acids: CASTTQGLSGYTF. The rearrangement joins TRBV19 to TRBJ1-2, with D perhaps TRBD1 (5 bases). CDR3 size: 13 residues. The ends were cut back, 7 bases at V and 7 bases at J, with 16 bases in the middle. Germline V gene sequence: CDR1 LNHDA, CDR2 SQIVND (reference sequence).

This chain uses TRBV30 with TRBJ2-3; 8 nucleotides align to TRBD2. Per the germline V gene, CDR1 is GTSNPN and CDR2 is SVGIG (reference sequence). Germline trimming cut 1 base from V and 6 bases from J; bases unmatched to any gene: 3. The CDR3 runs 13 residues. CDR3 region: CAWSAGTSDTQYF. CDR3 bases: TGTGCCTGGAGTGCCGGGACTAGTGATACGCAGTATTTT. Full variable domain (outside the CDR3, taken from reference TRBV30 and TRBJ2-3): SQTIHQWPATLVQPVGSPLSLECTVEGTSNPNLYWYRQAAGRGLQLLFYSVGIGQISSEVPQNLSASRPQDRQFILSSKKLLLSDSGFYLCAWSAGTSDTQYFGPGTRLTVL.

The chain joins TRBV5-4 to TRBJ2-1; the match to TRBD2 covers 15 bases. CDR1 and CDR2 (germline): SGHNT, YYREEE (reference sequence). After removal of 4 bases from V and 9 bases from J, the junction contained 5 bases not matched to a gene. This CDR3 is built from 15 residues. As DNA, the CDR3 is TGTGCCAGCAGCCCGGGACTAGCGGGAGGAGGTGAGCAGTTCTTC. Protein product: CASSPGLAGGGEQFF.

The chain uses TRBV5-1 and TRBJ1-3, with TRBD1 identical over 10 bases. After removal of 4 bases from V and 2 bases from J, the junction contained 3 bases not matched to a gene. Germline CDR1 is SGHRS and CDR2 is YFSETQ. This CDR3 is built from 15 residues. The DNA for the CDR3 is TGCGCCAGCAGCATAGGGACAGGGGCTGGAAACACCATATATTTT. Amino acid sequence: CASSIGTGAGNTIYF.

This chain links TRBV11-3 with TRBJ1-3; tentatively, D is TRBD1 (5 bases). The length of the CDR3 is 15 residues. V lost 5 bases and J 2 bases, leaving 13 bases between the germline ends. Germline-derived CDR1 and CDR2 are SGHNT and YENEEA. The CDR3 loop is CASSPSGGTGNTIYF. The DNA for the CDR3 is TGTGCCAGCAGCCCCAGTGGGGGGACTGGAAACACCATATATTTT.

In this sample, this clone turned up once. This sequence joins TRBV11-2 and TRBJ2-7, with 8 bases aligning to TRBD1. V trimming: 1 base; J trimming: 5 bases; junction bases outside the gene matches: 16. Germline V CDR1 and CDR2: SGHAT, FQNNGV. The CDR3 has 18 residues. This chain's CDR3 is CASSLAETGVVDRDEQYF. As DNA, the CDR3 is TGTGCCAGCAGCTTAGCCGAGACAGGGGTTGTAGATCGGGACGAGCAGTACTTC.

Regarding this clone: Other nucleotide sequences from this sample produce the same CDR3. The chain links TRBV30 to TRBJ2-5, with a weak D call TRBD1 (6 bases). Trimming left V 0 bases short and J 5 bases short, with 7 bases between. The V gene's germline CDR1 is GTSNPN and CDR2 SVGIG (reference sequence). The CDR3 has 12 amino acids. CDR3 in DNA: TGTGCCTGGAGTGTTAGGGGGGAGACCCAGTACTTC. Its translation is CAWSVRGETQYF.

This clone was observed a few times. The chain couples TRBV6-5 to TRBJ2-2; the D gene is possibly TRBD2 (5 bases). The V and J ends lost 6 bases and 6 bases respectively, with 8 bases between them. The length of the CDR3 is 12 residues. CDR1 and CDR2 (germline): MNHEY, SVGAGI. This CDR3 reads CASSRTSGELFF. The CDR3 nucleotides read TGTGCCAGCAGCCGGACTTCCGGGGAGCTGTTTTTT.

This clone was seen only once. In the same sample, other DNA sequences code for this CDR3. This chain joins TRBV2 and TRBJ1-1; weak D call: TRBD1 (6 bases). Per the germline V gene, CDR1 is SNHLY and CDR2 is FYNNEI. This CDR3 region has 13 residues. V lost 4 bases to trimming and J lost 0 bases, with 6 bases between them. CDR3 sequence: CASSGTVNTEAFF. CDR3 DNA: TGTGCCAGCAGTGGGACAGTGAACACTGAAGCTTTCTTT.

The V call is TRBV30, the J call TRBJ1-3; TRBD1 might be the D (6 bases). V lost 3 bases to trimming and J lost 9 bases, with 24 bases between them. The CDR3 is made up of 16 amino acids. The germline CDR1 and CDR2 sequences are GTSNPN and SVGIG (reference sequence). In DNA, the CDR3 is TGTGCCTGGAGCCCACCCCGGGGGGCCCACGTCGGCACCATATATTTT. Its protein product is CAWSPPRGAHVGTIYF.

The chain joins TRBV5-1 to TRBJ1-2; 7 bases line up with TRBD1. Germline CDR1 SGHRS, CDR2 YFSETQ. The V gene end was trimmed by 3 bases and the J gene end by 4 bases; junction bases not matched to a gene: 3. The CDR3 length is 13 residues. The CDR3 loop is CASSWDSSYGYTF. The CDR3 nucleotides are TGCGCCAGCAGCTGGGACAGTTCCTATGGCTACACCTTC.

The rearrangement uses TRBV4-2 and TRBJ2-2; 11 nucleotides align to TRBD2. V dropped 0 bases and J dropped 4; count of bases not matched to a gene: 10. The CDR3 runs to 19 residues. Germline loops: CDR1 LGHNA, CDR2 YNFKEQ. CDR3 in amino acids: CASSQDRSLAGVSTGELFF. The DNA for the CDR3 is TGTGCCAGCAGCCAAGATCGGTCACTAGCGGGAGTAAGCACCGGGGAGCTGTTTTTT.